The T cell receptor beta chain described here comes from a study of blood T cell repertoires in COVID-19. The V and J ends lost 4 bases and 7 bases respectively, with 13 bases between them. The CDR3 runs 13 residues. Germline V gives CDR1 MNHEY, CDR2 SVGAGI. Generated by immunoSEQ multiplex PCR, the TCRdb table keeps only in-frame clones and is missing some. The sample includes some 390,000 clones, roughly 86% seen only once; the top ten take over 2%. This clone was detected a few times. The sample consisted of peripheral blood. The receptor's source is a woman aged 55-69 years with COVID-19, enrolled during active disease. The V gene is TRBV6-5, the J gene TRBJ1-2; D might be TRBD1 (6 bases). The CDR3 DNA sequence: TGTGCCAGCAGTTCCCCAGGGGCCGGTGGCTACACCTTC. It encodes CASSSPGAGGYTF.